This TCR beta chain was profiled in a study of blood T cell repertoires in COVID-19. As for the study in general: Collection of acute and convalescent COVID-19 samples took place in the United States, Italy and Spain.

Germline CDR1 and CDR2: KGHSH and LQKENI. CDR3 size: 15 residues. Trimming took off 3 bases at V and 6 bases at J, with 15 bases between the two ends. TCRdb keeps only in-frame clones here, not all; method: immunoSEQ multiplex PCR. This sample has some 400,000 clones; about 88% occur once, and the top ten carry 2.5% to 3.5%. The rearrangement links TRBV18 to TRBJ2-1; TRBD2 might be the D (5 bases). The sequenced material came from peripheral blood. The clonotype originates from a human donor in a cohort sampled during active COVID-19. CDR3 loop: CASSPGAAGVNEQFF. CDR3 coding DNA: TGTGCCAGCTCACCCGGCGCGGCCGGGGTCAATGAGCAGTTCTTC.